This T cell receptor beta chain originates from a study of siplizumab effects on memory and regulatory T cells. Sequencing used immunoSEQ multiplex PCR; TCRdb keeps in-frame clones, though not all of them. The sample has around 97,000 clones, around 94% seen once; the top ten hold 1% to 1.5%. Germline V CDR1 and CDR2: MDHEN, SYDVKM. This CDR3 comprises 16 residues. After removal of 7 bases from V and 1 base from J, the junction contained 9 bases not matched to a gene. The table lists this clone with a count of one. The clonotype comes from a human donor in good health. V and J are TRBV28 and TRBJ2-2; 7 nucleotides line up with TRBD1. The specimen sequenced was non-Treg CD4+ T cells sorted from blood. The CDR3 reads CASINLQGLNTGELFF. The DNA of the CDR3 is TGTGCCAGCATTAACTTACAGGGGCTGAACACCGGGGAGCTGTTTTTT.